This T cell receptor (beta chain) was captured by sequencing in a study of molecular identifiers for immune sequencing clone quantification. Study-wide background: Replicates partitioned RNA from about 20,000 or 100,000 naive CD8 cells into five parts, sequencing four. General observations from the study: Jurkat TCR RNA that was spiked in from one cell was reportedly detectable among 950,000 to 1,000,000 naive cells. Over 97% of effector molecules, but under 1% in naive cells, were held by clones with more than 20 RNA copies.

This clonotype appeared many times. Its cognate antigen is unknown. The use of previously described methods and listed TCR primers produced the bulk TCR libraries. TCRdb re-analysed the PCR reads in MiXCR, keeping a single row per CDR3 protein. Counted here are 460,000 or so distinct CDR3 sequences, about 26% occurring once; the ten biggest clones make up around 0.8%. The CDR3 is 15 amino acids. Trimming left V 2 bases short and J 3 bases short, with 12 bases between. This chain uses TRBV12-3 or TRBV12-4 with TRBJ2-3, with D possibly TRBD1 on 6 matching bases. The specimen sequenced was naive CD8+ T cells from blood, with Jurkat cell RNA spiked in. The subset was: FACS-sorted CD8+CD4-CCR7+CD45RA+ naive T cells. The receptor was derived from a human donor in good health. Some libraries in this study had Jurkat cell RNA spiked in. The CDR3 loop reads CASSLTGLVTDTQYF. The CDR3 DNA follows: TGTGCCAGCAGTTTAACAGGGTTGGTTACAGATACGCAGTATTTT.